This T cell receptor (beta chain) was identified during a study of CD8 T cells in Susac syndrome. An amount of RNA that ranged from roughly 0.5 to 1 ug was reverse transcribed with random hexamers. TCRdb re-called the immunoSEQ multiplex PCR reads through MiXCR, storing one row per CDR3 protein. The sample contains hundreds of thousands of distinct CDR3 sequences, 90% to 97% of which appear only once. The TCR was taken from a human donor with Susac syndrome. Sequenced material: CD4+ T cells from PBMCs.

The CDR3 nucleotides read TGTGCCAGCAGCGGGTACCGGGACGGATTTTACGAGCAGTACTTC. Translated, it gives CASSGYRDGFYEQYF. The rearrangement joins TRBV5-4 to TRBJ2-7; the D call may be TRBD1 or TRBD2 (5 bases each). Germline V gives CDR1 SGHNT, CDR2 YYREEE (reference sequence). V lost 4 bases, J lost 4 bases, and 18 bases lay in between. The length of the CDR3 is 15 residues.